The T cell receptor (beta chain) described here comes from a study of OX40 agonist ivuxolimab in advanced cancers. This clone occurred once. Sequencing used immunoSEQ multiplex PCR; TCRdb keeps in-frame clones, though not all of them. Of about 31,000 clones in the sample, around 90% were seen once. Sample: CD4+ or CD8+ T cells sorted from blood, taken in a trial of the OX40 agonist ivuxolimab. The clonotype comes from an adult with an advanced solid tumor such as melanoma, head and neck, liver or kidney cancer.

Written as DNA, the CDR3 is TGTGCCAGCAGTGAACGGACACCCTACGAGCAGTACTTC. Protein product: CASSERTPYEQYF. The chain joins TRBV6-1 to TRBJ2-7; possible D gene TRBD1, 5 bases. Germline V lookup: CDR1 MNHNS, CDR2 SASEGT. The V end lost 2 bases, the J end lost 2 bases, and 7 bases lay between the germline ends. The length of the CDR3 is 13 residues.